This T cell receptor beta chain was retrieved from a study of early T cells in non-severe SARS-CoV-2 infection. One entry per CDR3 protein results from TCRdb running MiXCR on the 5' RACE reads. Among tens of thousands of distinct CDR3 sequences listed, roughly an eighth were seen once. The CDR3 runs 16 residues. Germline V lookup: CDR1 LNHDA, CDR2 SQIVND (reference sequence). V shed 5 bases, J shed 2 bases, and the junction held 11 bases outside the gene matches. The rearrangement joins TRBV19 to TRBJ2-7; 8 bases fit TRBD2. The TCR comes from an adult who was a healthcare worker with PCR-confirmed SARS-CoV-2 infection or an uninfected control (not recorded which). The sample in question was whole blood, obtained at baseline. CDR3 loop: CASSVLAGINTYEQYF. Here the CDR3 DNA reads TGTGCCAGTAGTGTCCTAGCGGGCATCAACACCTACGAGCAGTACTTC.